The 19 T cell receptor beta chains in this list originate from one sample, sequenced in a study of blood T cells in healthy people across ages. Primers used in a second PCR of about 7 to 12 cycles were a sample-barcoded 5' primer and a J-beta primer mix. TCRdb analysed the 5' RACE reads with MiXCR anew, one entry per CDR3 protein. The sample lists roughly 1.9 million distinct CDR3 sequences, around 40% seen once, with roughly 23% in the top ten. Sequencing was carried out using blood. These TCRs come from a human donor in good health.

This clonotype was seen once. CDR3 in amino acids: CASSYPTGLNEKLFF. CDR3 sequence (DNA): TGTGCCAGCAGTTACCCGACAGGGCTAAATGAAAAACTGTTTTTT. The chain joins TRBV7-9 to TRBJ1-4, with 7 bases aligning to TRBD1. Germline CDR1 SEHNR, CDR2 FQNEAQ (reference sequence). This CDR3 is 15 amino acids long. J was trimmed by 5 bases and V by 6 bases; bases with no gene match: 9.

As to this clonotype: The junction differs from germline at one of its ends, possibly a read error. The chain recombines TRBV29-1 with TRBJ2-4, with D possibly matching TRBD2 (5 bases). The J call may be in error: the DNA end matches TRBJ2-5 better. The CDR3 has 19 amino acids. Germline V CDR1 and CDR2: SQVTM, ANQGSEA. The CDR3 is CSIEDLNLANGVVVGTQYF. The CDR3 DNA sequence: TGCAGCATTGAAGATCTTAACCTAGCAAATGGGGTTGTTGTAGGGACCCAGTACTTC.

This sequence joins TRBV7-2 and TRBJ1-2; 11 bases align to TRBD1. The length of the CDR3 is 16 residues. Germline V gives CDR1 SGHTA, CDR2 FQGNSA. The J segment lost 4 bases and the V segment lost 5 bases, leaving 9 bases of the junction unmatched. Here the CDR3 DNA reads TGTGCCAGCAGCCAGGGACAGGGGGTCTACCGCTATGGCTACACCTTC. It yields the protein CASSQGQGVYRYGYTF.

In this sample, this clonotype turned up once. The rearrangement links TRBV7-8 to TRBJ1-5, with D tentatively TRBD1 (6 bases). Trimming took 2 bases from V and 6 from J, leaving 17 bases between them. The CDR3 contains 16 residues. Germline assignment: CDR1 SGHVS and CDR2 FQNEAQ. The CDR3 coding sequence is TGTGCCAGCAGCTTATTCACAGGTTTAGGGGGTCAGCCCCAGCATTTT. It specifies CASSLFTGLGGQPQHF.

The J gene is TRBJ1-1, the V gene TRBV6-1; 7 positions match TRBD1. This CDR3 comprises 15 residues. CDR1 is MNHNS, CDR2 SASEGT, per germline. Germline trimming cut 6 bases from V and 0 bases from J; bases unmatched to any gene: 7. Here the CDR3 reads CASSDAGQMNTEAFF. Written as DNA, the CDR3 is TGTGCCAGCAGCGATGCGGGACAGATGAACACTGAAGCTTTCTTT.

Comments on this clonotype: It may be a read error: a sequence one base away is much more abundant. This chain links TRBV5-6 with TRBJ2-1, with a weak D call TRBD2 (6 bases). The germline V gene encodes CDR1 SGHDT and CDR2 YYEEEE. The CDR3 has 16 amino acids. Between the trimmed V and J ends, which lost 1 base and 3 bases, there was a span of 14 bases. For the CDR3, the DNA is TGTGCCAGCAGCTTGATAACGCCTAGCGTCTACAATGAGCAGTTCTTC. It codes for CASSLITPSVYNEQFF. The entire variable domain, with the rest obtained from reference TRBV5-6 and TRBJ2-1, is as follows: DAGVTQSPTHLIKTRGQQVTLRCSPKSGHDTVSWYQQALGQGPQFIFQYYEEEERQRGNFPDRFSGHQFPNYSSELNVNALLLGDSALYLCASSLITPSVYNEQFFGPGTRLTVL.

The gene calls are TRBV27 and TRBJ1-1; 7 nucleotides match TRBD1. The CDR3 consists of 13 residues. V trimming: 4 bases; J trimming: 2 bases; junction bases outside the gene matches: 1. The germline CDR1 and CDR2 sequences are MNHEY and SMNVEV (reference sequence). CDR3 DNA sequence: TGTGCCAGCAGTTGGGACAGCAACACTGAAGCTTTCTTT. Its translation: CASSWDSNTEAFF.

Details on this clonotype: Because the CDR3 is missing its conserved closing phenylalanine or tryptophan, this is likely a read error. This sequence joins TRBV9 and TRBJ2-5; D may be TRBD2 (5 bases). CDR3 size: 15 residues. Trimming left V 6 bases short and J 4 bases short, with 19 bases between. In germline, CDR1 is SGDLS, CDR2 YYNGEE. This CDR3 is CASTVTGSLAETQYI. The CDR3 region has the DNA TGTGCCAGCACAGTAACGGGATCCCTTGCAGAGACCCAGTACATC.

This clonotype appeared a few times. The CDR3 nucleotides read TGTGCCACCAGCAGAGATCTGGGCAGGGGGAACACTGAAGCTTTCTTT. It specifies CATSRDLGRGNTEAFF. The genes are TRBV15 and TRBJ1-1; a possible D gene is TRBD1 (6 bases). CDR3 length equals 16 residues. Germline CDR1 is LNHNV and CDR2 is YYDKDF (reference sequence). The V end was cut by 0 bases, the J end by 1 base, with 12 bases between.

This sequence joins TRBV28 and TRBJ2-5; D is unclear. Germline values: CDR1 MDHEN, CDR2 SYDVKM. CDR3 length: 14 residues. Trimming took 4 bases from V and 0 from J, leaving 9 bases between them. CDR3 coding DNA: TGTGCCAGCAGTTCCACCGACTACCAAGAGACCCAGTACTTC. This sequence encodes CASSSTDYQETQYF.

This clonotype was found a few times. The J gene is TRBJ1-1, the V gene TRBV10-3; 7 bases align to TRBD1. J lost 4 bases, V lost 6 bases, and 8 bases had no gene match. The CDR3 runs to 14 residues. CDR1 is ENHRY and CDR2 is SYGVKD in the germline V gene. Written as DNA, the CDR3 is TGTGCCATCAGACCCCAGGGGGGGGGCACTGAAGCTTTCTTT. It encodes CAIRPQGGGTEAFF.

The chain couples TRBV12-3 or TRBV12-4 to TRBJ2-4; D might be TRBD1 (6 bases). Trimming took off 5 bases at V and 7 bases at J, with 18 bases between the two ends. The CDR3 runs 15 residues. The CDR3 nucleotides are TGTGCCAGCAGTCGCATACAGGGAGAATGGAACATTCAGTACTTC. It yields the protein CASSRIQGEWNIQYF.

The rearrangement links TRBV14 to TRBJ2-3; 7 bases line up with TRBD2. The CDR3 has 13 residues. Looked up from germline, CDR1 is SGHDN and CDR2 is FVKESK. J was trimmed by 8 bases and V by 8 bases; bases with no gene match: 10. The CDR3 reads CASSLPAGVTQYF. Here the CDR3 DNA reads TGTGCCAGCTCGTTACCGGCGGGGGTTACGCAGTATTTT.

V is TRBV7-2 and J is TRBJ1-2; 9 nucleotides agree with TRBD1. The V gene end was trimmed by 1 base and the J gene end by 9 bases; junction bases not matched to a gene: 18. CDR3 length equals 18 residues. Germline V gene data show CDR1 as SGHTA and CDR2 as FQGNSA. For the CDR3, the DNA is TGTGCCAGCAGCTTAGTATCAAGAGGACAGGGGACCTACCAGCGCTACACCTTC. This encodes CASSLVSRGQGTYQRYTF. The entire variable domain, with the rest obtained from reference TRBV7-2 and TRBJ1-2, is as follows: GAGVSQSPSNKVTEKGKDVELRCDPISGHTALYWYRQSLGQGLEFLIYFQGNSAPDKSGLPSDRFSAERTGGSVSTLTIQRTQQEDSAVYLCASSLVSRGQGTYQRYTFGSGTRLTVV.

This chain joins TRBV24-1 and TRBJ1-1; the match to TRBD1 covers 9 bases. The CDR3 runs to 17 residues. Germline CDR1 is KGHDR and CDR2 is SFDVKD. J was trimmed by 1 base and V by 1 base; bases with no gene match: 6. The CDR3 bases are TGTGCCACCAGTGATTTCGGACAGGGGAGGGCGAACACTGAAGCTTTCTTT. This codes for CATSDFGQGRANTEAFF.

This clonotype has just one count. The rearrangement links TRBV11-1 to TRBJ2-5; TRBD1 matches at 7 bases. This CDR3 contains 14 residues. V dropped 5 bases and J dropped 4; count of bases not matched to a gene: 7. Germline V CDR1 and CDR2: SGHAT, FQDESV (reference sequence). The CDR3 DNA reads as TGTGCCAGCAGCCGAGGGACAGACAGAGAGACCCAGTACTTC. Translated, it gives CASSRGTDRETQYF.

V is TRBV24-1 and J is TRBJ2-5; D remains ambiguous. Germline V lookup: CDR1 KGHDR, CDR2 SFDVKD. V was cut by 3 bases and J by 11 bases, with 21 bases left in between. The CDR3 length is 15 residues. Written as DNA, the CDR3 is TGTGCCACCAGTGATCTAGGACCCCACTACAATGAGCAGTACTTC. Translating it yields CATSDLGPHYNEQYF.

The chain employs TRBV7-9 and TRBJ1-1, with D possibly TRBD1 on 5 matching bases. Trimming took off 6 bases at V and 3 bases at J, with 14 bases between the two ends. Germline V CDR1 and CDR2: SEHNR, FQNEAQ (reference sequence). The CDR3 consists of 14 residues. For the CDR3, the DNA is TGTGCCAGCAGTCAGAGGGACGGGCACACTGAAGCTTTCTTT. Its protein is CASSQRDGHTEAFF.

The chain carries TRBV7-2 and TRBJ1-2; D is unclear. Germline assignment: CDR1 SGHTA and CDR2 FQGNSA. The CDR3 covers 14 residues. With 1 base removed from V and 8 bases from J, the gap between germline ends came to 14 bases. In DNA form, the CDR3 reads TGTGCCAGCAGCTTAGATGGCGGTCTAGGAGGCTACACCTTC. Translation gives CASSLDGGLGGYTF.